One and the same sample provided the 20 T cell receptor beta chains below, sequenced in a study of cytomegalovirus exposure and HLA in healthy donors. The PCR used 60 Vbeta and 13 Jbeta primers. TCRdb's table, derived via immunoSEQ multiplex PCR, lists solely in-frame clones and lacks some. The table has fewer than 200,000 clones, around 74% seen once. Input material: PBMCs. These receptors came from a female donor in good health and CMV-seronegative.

This CDR3 is CASQGGGNTIYF. CDR3 in DNA: TGTGCCAGCCAGGGGGGCGGAAACACCATATATTTT. The chain employs TRBV28 and TRBJ1-3; 7 nucleotides agree with TRBD1. Germline V gene lookup returns CDR1 MDHEN and CDR2 SYDVKM. With 8 bases clipped from V and 4 bases from J, the junction kept 2 bases outside the gene matches. The CDR3 contains 12 residues.

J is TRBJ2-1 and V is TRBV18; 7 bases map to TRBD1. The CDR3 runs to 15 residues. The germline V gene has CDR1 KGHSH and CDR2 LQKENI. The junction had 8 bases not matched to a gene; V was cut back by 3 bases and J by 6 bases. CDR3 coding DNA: TGTGCCAGCTCACCCGACAGGGCAAGGGTCAATGAGCAGTTCTTC. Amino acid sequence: CASSPDRARVNEQFF. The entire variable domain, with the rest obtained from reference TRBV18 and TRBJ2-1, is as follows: NAGVMQNPRHLVRRRGQEARLRCSPMKGHSHVYWYRQLPEEGLKFMVYLQKENIIDESGMPKERFSAEFPKEGPSILRIQQVVRGDSAAYFCASSPDRARVNEQFFGPGTRLTVL.

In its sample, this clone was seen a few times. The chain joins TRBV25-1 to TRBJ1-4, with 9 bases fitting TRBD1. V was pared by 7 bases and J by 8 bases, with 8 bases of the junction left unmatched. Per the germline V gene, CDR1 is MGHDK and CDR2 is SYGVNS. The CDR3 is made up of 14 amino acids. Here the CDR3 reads CASTPGQGDEKLFF. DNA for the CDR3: TGTGCCAGCACCCCGGGACAGGGAGACGAAAAACTGTTTTTT.

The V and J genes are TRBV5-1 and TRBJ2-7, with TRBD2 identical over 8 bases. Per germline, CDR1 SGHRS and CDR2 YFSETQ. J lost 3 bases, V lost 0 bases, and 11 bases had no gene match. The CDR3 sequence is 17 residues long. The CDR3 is CASSLARRGVLDYEQYF. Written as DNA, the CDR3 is TGCGCCAGCAGCTTGGCCCGGCGGGGGGTCCTAGACTACGAGCAGTACTTC.

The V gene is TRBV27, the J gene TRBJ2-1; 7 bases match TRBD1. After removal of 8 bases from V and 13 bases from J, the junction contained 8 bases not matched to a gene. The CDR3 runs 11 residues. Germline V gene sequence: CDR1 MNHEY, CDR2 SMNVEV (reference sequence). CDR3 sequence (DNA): TGTGCCAGCGCTCGGGACAGTGAACAGTTCTTC. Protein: CASARDSEQFF.

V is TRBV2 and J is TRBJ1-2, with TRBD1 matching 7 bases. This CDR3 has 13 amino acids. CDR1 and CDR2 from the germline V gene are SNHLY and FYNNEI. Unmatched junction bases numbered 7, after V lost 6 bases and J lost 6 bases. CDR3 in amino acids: CASRGTETHGYTF. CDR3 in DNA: TGTGCCAGCAGAGGGACAGAGACCCATGGCTACACCTTC.

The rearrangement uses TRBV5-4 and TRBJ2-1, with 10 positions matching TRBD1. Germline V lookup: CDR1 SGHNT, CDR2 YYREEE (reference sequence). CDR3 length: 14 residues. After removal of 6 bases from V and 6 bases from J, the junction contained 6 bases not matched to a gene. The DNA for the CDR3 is TGTGCCAGCACTGCCGGGACAGGGGCCAATGAGCAGTTCTTC. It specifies CASTAGTGANEQFF.

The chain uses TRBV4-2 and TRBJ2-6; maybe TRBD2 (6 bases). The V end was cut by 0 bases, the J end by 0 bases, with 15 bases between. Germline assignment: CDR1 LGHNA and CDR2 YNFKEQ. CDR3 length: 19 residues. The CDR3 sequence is CASSQDSAGRSSGANVLTF. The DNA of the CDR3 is TGTGCCAGCAGCCAAGATTCTGCGGGGCGTTCCTCTGGGGCCAACGTCCTGACTTTC.

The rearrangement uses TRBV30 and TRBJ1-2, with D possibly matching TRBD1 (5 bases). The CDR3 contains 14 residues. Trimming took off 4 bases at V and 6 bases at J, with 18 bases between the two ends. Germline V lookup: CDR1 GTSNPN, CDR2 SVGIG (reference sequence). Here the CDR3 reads CAWTPTGFDHGYTF. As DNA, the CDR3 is TGTGCCTGGACCCCTACAGGATTTGACCATGGCTACACCTTC.

The DNA for the CDR3 is TGTGCCAGCAGCTTATATGGGACAGGGGGGTACGAGCAGTACTTC. It specifies CASSLYGTGGYEQYF. This chain joins TRBV7-6 and TRBJ2-7; TRBD1 matches at 11 bases. The V and J ends lost 2 bases and 4 bases, in that order; junction bases with no gene match: 4. The CDR3 runs 15 residues. Germline V gives CDR1 SGHVS, CDR2 FNYEAQ.

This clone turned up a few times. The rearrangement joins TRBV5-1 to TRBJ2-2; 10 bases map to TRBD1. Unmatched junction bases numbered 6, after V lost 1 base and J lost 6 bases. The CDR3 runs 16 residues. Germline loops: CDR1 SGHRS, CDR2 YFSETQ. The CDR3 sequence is CASSLRGTGEAGELFF. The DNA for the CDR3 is TGCGCCAGCAGCTTGCGGGGGACAGGGGAGGCCGGGGAGCTGTTTTTT.

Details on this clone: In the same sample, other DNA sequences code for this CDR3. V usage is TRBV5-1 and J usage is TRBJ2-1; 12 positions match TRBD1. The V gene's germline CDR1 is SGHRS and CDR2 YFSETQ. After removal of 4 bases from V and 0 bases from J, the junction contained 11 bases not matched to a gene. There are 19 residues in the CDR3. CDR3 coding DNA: TGCGCCAGCAGCCTCGGGACAGGGGGCTCCCTGAGCTCCTACAATGAGCAGTTCTTC. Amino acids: CASSLGTGGSLSSYNEQFF.

CDR3 coding DNA: TGTGCCAGCAGAGTTCGGACGGCTAGCAACACCGGGGAGCTGTTTTTT. Translated, it gives CASRVRTASNTGELFF. The rearrangement uses TRBV7-8 and TRBJ2-2; D may be TRBD2 (5 bases). V lost 6 bases, J lost 2 bases, and 16 bases lay in between. Germline V CDR1 and CDR2: SGHVS, FQNEAQ. CDR3 length: 16 amino acids.

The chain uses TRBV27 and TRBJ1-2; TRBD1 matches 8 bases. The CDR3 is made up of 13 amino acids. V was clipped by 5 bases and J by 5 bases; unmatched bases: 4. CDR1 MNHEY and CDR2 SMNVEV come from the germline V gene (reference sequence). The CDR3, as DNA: TGTGCCAGCAGTCCCGACAGGGGATATGGCTACACCTTC. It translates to CASSPDRGYGYTF.

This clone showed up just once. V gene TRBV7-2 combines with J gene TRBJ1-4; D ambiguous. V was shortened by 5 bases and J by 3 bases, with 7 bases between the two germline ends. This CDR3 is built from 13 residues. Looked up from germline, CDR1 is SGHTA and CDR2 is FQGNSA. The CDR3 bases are TGTGCCAGCAGCCAACAGCCTAATGAAAAACTGTTTTTT. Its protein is CASSQQPNEKLFF.

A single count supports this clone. DNA of the CDR3: TGTGCCAGCACCCCCCGGGCTGGGGCCAACGTCCTGACTTTC. It is translated as CASTPRAGANVLTF. The chain recombines TRBV7-3 with TRBJ2-6, with D unresolved. The V gene's germline CDR1 is SGHTA and CDR2 FQGTGA. CDR3 length: 14 amino acids. The ends were cut back, 7 bases at V and 2 bases at J, with 9 bases in the middle.

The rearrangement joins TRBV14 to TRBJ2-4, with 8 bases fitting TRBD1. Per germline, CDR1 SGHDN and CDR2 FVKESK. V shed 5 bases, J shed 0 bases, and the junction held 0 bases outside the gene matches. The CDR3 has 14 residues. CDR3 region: CASSDRGAKNIQYF. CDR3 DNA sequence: TGTGCCAGCAGCGACAGGGGAGCCAAAAACATTCAGTACTTC.

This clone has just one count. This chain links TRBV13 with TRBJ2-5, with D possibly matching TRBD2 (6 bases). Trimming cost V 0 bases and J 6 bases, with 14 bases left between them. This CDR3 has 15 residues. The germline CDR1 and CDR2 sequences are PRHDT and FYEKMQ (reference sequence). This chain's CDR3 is CASSLGAGRVQTQYF. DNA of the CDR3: TGTGCCAGCAGCTTAGGGGCGGGGCGGGTACAGACCCAGTACTTC.

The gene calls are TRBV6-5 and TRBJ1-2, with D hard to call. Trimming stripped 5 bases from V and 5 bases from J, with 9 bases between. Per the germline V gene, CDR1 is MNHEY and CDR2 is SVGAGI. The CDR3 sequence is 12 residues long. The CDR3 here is CASSERGYGYTF. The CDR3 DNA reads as TGTGCCAGCAGTGAACGGGGTTATGGCTACACCTTC.

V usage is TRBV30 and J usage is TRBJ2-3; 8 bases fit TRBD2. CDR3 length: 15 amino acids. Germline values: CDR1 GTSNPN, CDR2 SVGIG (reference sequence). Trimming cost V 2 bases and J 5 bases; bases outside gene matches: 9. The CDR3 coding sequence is TGTGCCTGGAGTTTCGTTGCGGGGGGTGGAGATACGCAGTATTTT. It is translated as CAWSFVAGGGDTQYF.